This T cell receptor (beta chain) was sequenced during a study of blood T cells in healthy people across ages. Study-wide findings and caveats: More naive CD4+ cells and higher diversity were found in long-lived than in aged donors.

This clonotype was picked up many times. Its antigen is still unknown. The germline V gene encodes CDR1 DFQATT and CDR2 SNEGSKA (reference sequence). The CDR3 totals 14 residues. With V trimmed by 4 bases and J by 8 bases, 10 bases remained unmatched. Each donor's blood draw was roughly 10 milliliters of peripheral blood. Using a J-beta primer mix together with a sample-barcoded 5' primer, a second PCR was run for about 6 to 12 cycles. TCRdb analysed the 5' RACE reads with MiXCR anew, one entry per CDR3 protein. Among 950,000 to 1,200,000 distinct CDR3 sequences listed, around two fifths were seen once.

The sequencing input was blood. The sequence was collected from a man aged 18 to 29 in good health. The V and J genes are TRBV20-1 and TRBJ2-1, with 8 bases matching TRBD1. The CDR3, as DNA: TGCAGTGCTAACAGGGGGTACCTGTTACATGAGCAGTTCTTC. The encoded protein is CSANRGYLLHEQFF.